This TCR beta chain was sequenced during a study of cytomegalovirus exposure and HLA in healthy donors. About the research overall: Approximately 180 million T cells yielded around 100 million unique TCR beta sequences, as an earlier analysis found. Study-level findings and limits: A prior analysis recorded that most TCR beta V segments were productive about 90% or about 30% of the time.

The study ran its PCR with 60 Vbeta and 13 Jbeta primers. Original data processing: Per a later analysis, the number of unique TCR beta chains was about 80 million, of which around 10 million were shared. The data were produced by immunoSEQ multiplex PCR, yet TCRdb's version contains in-frame clones alone and is incomplete. V and J calls and clone size are as listed in that table; D and trimming were resolved from the DNA. The profile shows approximately 32,000 clones, roughly nine tenths of them singletons. Donors likely had unrecorded immune exposures despite being nominally healthy when sampled. A word on this clone: Its antigen is unidentified.

The CDR3 contains 13 residues. Germline-derived CDR1 and CDR2 are MNHEY and SVGAGI. Trimming removed 10 bases from V and 2 bases from J, with 14 bases in between. Specimen: PBMCs. The receptor comes from a woman between 18 and 30 years old in good health and CMV-seronegative. The chain combines TRBV6-5 with TRBJ1-1, with D unclear. As DNA, the CDR3 is TGTGCCACCCTAATAAGAGCTAACACTGAAGCTTTCTTT. Translating it yields CATLIRANTEAFF.